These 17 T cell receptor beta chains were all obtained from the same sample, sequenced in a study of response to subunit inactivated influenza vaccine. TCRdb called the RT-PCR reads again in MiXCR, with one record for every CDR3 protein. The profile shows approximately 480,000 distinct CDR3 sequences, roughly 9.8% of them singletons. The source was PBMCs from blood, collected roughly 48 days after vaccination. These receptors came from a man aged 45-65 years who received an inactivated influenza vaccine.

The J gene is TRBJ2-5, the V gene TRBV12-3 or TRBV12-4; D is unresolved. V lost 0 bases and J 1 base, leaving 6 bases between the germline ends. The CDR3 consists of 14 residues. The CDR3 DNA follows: TGTGCCAGCAGTTTAGCTTTGACCCAAGAGACCCAGTACTTC. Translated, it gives CASSLALTQETQYF.

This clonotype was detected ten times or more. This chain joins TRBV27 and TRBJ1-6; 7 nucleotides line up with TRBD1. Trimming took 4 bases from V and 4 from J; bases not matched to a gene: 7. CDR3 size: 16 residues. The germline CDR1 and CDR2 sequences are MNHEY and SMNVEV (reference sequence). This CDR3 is CASSSSGTAYNSPLHF. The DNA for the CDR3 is TGTGCCAGCAGTTCCTCCGGGACAGCTTATAATTCACCCCTCCACTTT.

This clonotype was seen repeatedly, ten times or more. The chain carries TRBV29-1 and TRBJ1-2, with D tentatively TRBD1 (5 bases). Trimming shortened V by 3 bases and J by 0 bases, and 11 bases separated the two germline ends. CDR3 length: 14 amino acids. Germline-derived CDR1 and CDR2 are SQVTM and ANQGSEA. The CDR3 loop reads CSVDPPGPNYGYTF. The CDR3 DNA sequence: TGCAGCGTTGATCCACCAGGGCCTAACTATGGCTACACCTTC.

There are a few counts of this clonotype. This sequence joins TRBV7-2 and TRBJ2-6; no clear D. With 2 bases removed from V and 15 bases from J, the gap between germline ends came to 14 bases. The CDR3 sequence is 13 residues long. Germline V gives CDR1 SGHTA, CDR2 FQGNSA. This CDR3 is CASSLNWRLALTF. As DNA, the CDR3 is TGTGCCAGCAGCTTAAATTGGCGACTCGCCCTGACTTTC.

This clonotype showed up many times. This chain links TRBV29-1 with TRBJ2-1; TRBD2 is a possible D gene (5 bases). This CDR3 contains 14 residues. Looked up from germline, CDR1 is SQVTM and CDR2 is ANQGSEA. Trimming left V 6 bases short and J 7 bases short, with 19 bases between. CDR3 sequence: CSVARRLAVNEQFF. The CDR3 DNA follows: TGCAGCGTGGCCCGGAGGCTAGCAGTTAATGAGCAGTTCTTC.

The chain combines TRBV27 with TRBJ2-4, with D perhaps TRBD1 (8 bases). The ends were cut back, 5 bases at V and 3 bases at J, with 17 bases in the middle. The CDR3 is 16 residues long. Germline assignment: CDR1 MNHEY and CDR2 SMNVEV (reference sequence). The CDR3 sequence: CASSPHRGGGKNIQYF. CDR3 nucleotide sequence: TGTGCCAGCAGTCCGCACAGGGGGGGAGGCAAAAACATTCAGTACTTC.

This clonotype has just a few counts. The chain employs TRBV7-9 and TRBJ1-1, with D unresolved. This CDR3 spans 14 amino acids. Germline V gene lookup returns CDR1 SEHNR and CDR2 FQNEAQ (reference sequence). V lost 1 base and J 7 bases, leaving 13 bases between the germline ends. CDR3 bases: TGTGCCAGCAGCTTAGAAGTGGTGGGGAGTGAAGCTTTCTTT. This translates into CASSLEVVGSEAFF.

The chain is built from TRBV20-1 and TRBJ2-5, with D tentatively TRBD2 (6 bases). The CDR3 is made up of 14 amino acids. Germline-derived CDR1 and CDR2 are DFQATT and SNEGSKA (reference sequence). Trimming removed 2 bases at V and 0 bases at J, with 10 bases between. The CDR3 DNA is TGCAGTGCTAGACCCGGGACTCACCAAGAGACCCAGTACTTC. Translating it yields CSARPGTHQETQYF.

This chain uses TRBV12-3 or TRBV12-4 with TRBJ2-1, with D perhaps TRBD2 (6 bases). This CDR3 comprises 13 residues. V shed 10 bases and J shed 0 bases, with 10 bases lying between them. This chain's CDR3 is CAIAEGSYNEQFF. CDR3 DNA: TGTGCCATCGCGGAGGGCTCCTACAATGAGCAGTTCTTC.

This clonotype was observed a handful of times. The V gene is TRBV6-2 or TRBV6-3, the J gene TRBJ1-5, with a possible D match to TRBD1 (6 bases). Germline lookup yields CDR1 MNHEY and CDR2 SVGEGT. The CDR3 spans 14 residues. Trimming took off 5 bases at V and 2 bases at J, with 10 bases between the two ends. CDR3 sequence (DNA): TGTGCCAGCAGTAGGGGGGCTGGCAATCAGCCCCAGCATTTT. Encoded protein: CASSRGAGNQPQHF.

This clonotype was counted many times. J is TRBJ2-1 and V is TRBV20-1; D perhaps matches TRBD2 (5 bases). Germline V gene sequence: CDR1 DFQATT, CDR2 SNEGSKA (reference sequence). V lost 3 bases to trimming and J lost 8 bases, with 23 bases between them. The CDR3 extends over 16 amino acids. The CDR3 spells CSARVERAEFRYEQFF. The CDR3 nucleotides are TGCAGTGCTAGGGTGGAGAGGGCCGAATTTAGGTATGAGCAGTTCTTC.

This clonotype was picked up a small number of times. CDR3 loop: CSAAGTGPREQYF. The DNA for the CDR3 is TGCAGTGCTGCCGGGACAGGGCCGAGGGAGCAGTACTTC. The chain uses TRBV20-1 and TRBJ2-7; 9 bases are a match to TRBD1. Germline CDR1 reads DFQATT; CDR2 reads SNEGSKA (reference sequence). J was trimmed by 7 bases and V by 5 bases; bases with no gene match: 9. The CDR3 sequence is 13 residues long.

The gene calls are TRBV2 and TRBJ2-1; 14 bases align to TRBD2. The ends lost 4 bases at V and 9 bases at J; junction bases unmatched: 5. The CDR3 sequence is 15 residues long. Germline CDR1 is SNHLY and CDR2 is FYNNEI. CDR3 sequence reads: CASSVGTSGSGEQFF. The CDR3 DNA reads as TGTGCCAGCAGTGTGGGGACTAGCGGGAGCGGTGAGCAGTTCTTC.

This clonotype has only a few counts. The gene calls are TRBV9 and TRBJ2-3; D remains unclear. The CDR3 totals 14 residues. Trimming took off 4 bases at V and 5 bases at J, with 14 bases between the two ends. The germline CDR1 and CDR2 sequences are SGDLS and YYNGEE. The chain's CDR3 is CASSPQGSVDTQYF. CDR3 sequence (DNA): TGTGCCAGCAGCCCTCAAGGGTCGGTAGATACGCAGTATTTT.

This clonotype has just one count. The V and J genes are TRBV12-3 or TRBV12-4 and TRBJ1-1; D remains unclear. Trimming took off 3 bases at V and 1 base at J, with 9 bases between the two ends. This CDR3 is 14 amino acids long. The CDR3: CASSFFSKNTEAFF. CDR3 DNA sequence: TGTGCCAGCAGTTTCTTCTCCAAGAACACTGAAGCTTTCTTT.

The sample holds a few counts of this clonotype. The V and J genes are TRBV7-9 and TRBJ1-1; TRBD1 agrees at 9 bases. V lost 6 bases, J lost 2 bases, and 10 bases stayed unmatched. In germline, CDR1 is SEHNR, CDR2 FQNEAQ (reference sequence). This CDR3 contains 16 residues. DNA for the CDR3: TGTGCCAGCAGTCCGTCGACAGGGGGTCATAACACTGAAGCTTTCTTT. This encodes CASSPSTGGHNTEAFF.

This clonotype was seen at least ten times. Here the CDR3 reads CASSQGQGVKLQPQHF. Written as DNA, the CDR3 is TGTGCCAGCAGTCAGGGACAGGGGGTCAAACTTCAGCCCCAGCATTTT. This rearrangement joins TRBV6-1 to TRBJ1-5; 11 nucleotides align to TRBD1. The CDR3 consists of 16 residues. V was clipped by 5 bases and J by 6 bases; unmatched bases: 9. Germline-derived CDR1 and CDR2 are MNHNS and SASEGT.